This TCR beta chain was identified in a study of shared clonotypes between healthy human individuals. The V end was cut by 4 bases, the J end by 3 bases, with 17 bases between. This CDR3 has 16 residues. Germline CDR1 SGHDT, CDR2 YYEEEE. This clone was detected only once. There were no recent acute infections or vaccinations among the donors, who were healthy HIV-negative adults. This table comes from immunoSEQ multiplex PCR, and its TCRdb copy is limited to in-frame clones, with some not included. The table lists about a million clones, 70% to 80% of them singletons, with almost 0.9% in the top ten. The sequenced material came from memory CD4+ T cells from PBMCs. Subset in this sample: CD45RA-negative fraction. This receptor was identified in a man aged 18-30 years in good health. Some clones in this sample may be carry-over from other donors' samples. The chain combines TRBV5-6 with TRBJ1-5; possible D gene TRBD1, 6 bases. Here the CDR3 reads CASSPSLGQSNQPQHF. The CDR3 coding sequence is TGTGCCAGCAGCCCGTCCCTCGGACAGTCCAATCAGCCCCAGCATTTT.